A single sample gave rise to the 9 T cell receptor beta chains below, sequenced in a study. One entry per CDR3 protein results from TCRdb running MiXCR on the reads. This repertoire shows over 14,000 distinct CDR3 sequences, about 35% found once; its top ten account for more than 15%. The material sequenced was blood. The receptors stem from a human donor.

V usage is TRBV29-1 and J usage is TRBJ2-7; 7 bases match TRBD2. V lost 8 bases and J lost 0; bases outside the gene matches: 7. The CDR3 totals 13 residues. Germline values: CDR1 SQVTM, CDR2 ANQGSEA. CDR3 amino acids: CSTGGGSSYEQYF. In DNA, the CDR3 is TGCAGCACTGGAGGCGGGAGCTCCTACGAGCAGTACTTC.

Note on this clonotype: An end of the junction does not agree with germline; a read error may underlie this. This chain joins TRBV4-3 and TRBJ2-1; D is ambiguous. Germline V gives CDR1 LGHNA, CDR2 YSLEER. The CDR3 has 16 amino acids. In DNA, the CDR3 is TGCACCAGCAGCCAAGAAGGGATCACCCCCTACAATGAGCAGTTCTTC. Translating gives CTSSQEGITPYNEQFF.

Concerning this clonotype itself: Since a much larger clone is just one base distant, this may be a read error. The chain has TRBV14 and TRBJ2-1, with no clear D. Trimming shortened V by 0 bases and J by 10 bases, and 4 bases separated the two germline ends. The germline CDR1 and CDR2 sequences are SGHDN and FVKESK. The length of the CDR3 is 11 residues. CDR3 DNA sequence: TGTGCCAGCAGCCAAGAGGACGAGCAGTTCTTC. The encoded protein is CASSQEDEQFF. Using reference TRBV14 and TRBJ2-1 for the parts outside the CDR3, the full variable domain is EAGVTQFPSHSVIEKGQTVTLRCDPISGHDNLYWYRRVMGKEIKFLLHFVKESKQDESGMPNNRFLAERTGGTYSTLKVQPAELEDSGVYFCASSQEDEQFFGPGTRLTVL.

The DNA for the CDR3 is TGCGCCAGCAGCCAAGGAGTACAGGGGGAGCTGTTTTTT. Translated: CASSQGVQGELFF. This chain links TRBV4-3 with TRBJ2-2; D uncertain. This CDR3 region has 13 residues. The germline V and J ends were trimmed by 1 base and 8 bases, with 8 bases remaining between them. Germline values: CDR1 LGHNA, CDR2 YSLEER.

V gene TRBV7-2 combines with J gene TRBJ1-1; D unclear. Deletions cut 5 bases from V and 0 bases from J, with 28 bases between. This CDR3 region has 20 residues. Germline CDR1 SGHTA, CDR2 FQGNSA. As DNA, the CDR3 is TGTGCCAGCAGCAGTTCGATAAGCGGCCGCCATGGAGGGTTGAACACTGAAGCTTTCTTT. Encoded protein: CASSSSISGRHGGLNTEAFF.

In its sample, this clonotype was seen many times. The rearrangement links TRBV4-3 to TRBJ2-7, with D hard to call. This CDR3 comprises 14 residues. V lost 0 bases to trimming and J lost 3 bases, with 9 bases between them. Germline lookup yields CDR1 LGHNA and CDR2 YSLEER. The CDR3 spells CASSQDSGYYEQYF. The DNA for the CDR3 is TGCGCCAGCAGCCAAGATAGTGGCTACTACGAGCAGTACTTC.

This clonotype is medium-sized. The CDR3 DNA follows: TGCGCCAGCAGCTGGGACGGACTAACCTACGAGCAGTACTTC. Residues: CASSWDGLTYEQYF. V usage is TRBV5-1 and J usage is TRBJ2-7; weak D call: TRBD2 (6 bases). Trimming pared 3 bases from V and 2 bases from J, leaving 12 bases between. This CDR3 spans 14 amino acids. The germline gives CDR1 SGHRS, CDR2 YFSETQ.

This clonotype was seen a handful of times. This clone may be a read error of a much larger clone one base away. J is TRBJ2-7 and V is TRBV7-3; D might be TRBD2 (6 bases). Trimming stripped 6 bases from V and 7 bases from J, with 16 bases between. CDR1 SGHTA and CDR2 FQGTGA come from the germline V gene. The CDR3 has 13 amino acids. This CDR3 is CASRPAGSNEQYF. In DNA form, the CDR3 reads TGTGCCAGCAGACCAGCCGGGAGCAATGAGCAGTACTTC.

The V gene is TRBV10-3, the J gene TRBJ2-5, with 9 bases identical to TRBD2. CDR3 length: 12 amino acids. V lost 11 bases to trimming and J lost 2 bases; unmatched junction nucleotides: 3. Germline assignment: CDR1 ENHRY and CDR2 SYGVKD. CDR3 residues: CAGLARQETQYF. The CDR3 DNA sequence: TGTGCCGGACTAGCGCGTCAAGAGACCCAGTACTTC.